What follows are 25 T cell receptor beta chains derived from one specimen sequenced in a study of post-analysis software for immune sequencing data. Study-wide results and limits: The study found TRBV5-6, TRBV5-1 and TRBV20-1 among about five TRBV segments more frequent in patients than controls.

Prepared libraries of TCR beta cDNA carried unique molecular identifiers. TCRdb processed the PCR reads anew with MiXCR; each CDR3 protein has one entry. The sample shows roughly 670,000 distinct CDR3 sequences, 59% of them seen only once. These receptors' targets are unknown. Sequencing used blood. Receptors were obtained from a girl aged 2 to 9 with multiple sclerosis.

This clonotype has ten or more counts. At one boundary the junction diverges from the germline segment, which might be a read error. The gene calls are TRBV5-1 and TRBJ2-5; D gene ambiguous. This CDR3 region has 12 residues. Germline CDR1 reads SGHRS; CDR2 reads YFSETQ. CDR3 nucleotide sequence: TGTGCCAGCAGCCCATCAGAGGAGACCCAGTACTTC. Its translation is CASSPSEETQYF.

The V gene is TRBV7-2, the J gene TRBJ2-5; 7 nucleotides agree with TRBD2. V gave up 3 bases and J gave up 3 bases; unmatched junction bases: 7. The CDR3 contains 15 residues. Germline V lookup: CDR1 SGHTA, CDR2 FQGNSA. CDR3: CASSFQLAFKETQYF. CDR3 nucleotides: TGTGCCAGCAGCTTCCAACTAGCGTTCAAAGAGACCCAGTACTTC.

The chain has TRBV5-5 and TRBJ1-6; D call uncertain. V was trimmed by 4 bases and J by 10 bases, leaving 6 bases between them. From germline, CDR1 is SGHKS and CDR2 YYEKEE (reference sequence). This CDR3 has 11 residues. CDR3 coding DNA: TGTGCCAGCAGCCCCGGATCACCCCTCCACTTT. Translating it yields CASSPGSPLHF.

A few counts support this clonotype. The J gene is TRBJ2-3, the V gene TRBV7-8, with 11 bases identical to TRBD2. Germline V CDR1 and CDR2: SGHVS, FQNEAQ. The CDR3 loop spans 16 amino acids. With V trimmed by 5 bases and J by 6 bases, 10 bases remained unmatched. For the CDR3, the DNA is TGTGCCAGCAGCCGTCACAGACTAGCGGGAAAGGATACGCAGTATTTT. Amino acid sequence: CASSRHRLAGKDTQYF.

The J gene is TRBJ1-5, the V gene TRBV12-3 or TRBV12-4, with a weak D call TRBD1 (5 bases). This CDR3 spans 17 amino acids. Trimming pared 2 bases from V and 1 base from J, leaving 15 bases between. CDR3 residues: CASSLILGQASNQPQHF. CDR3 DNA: TGTGCCAGCAGTTTAATTTTGGGGCAGGCAAGCAATCAGCCCCAGCATTTT.

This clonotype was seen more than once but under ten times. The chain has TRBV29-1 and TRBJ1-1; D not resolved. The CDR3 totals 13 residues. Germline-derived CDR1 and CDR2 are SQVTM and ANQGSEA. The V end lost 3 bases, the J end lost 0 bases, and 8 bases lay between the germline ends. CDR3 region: CSVESRLNTEAFF. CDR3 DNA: TGCAGCGTTGAGTCCAGGTTGAACACTGAAGCTTTCTTT.

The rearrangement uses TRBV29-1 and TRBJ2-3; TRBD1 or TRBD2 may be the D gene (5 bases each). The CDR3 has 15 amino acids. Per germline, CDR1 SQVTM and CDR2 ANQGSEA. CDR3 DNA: TGCACAGCGTTGGTAGGGACGGCTAGCACAGATACGCAGTATTTT. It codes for CTALVGTASTDTQYF.

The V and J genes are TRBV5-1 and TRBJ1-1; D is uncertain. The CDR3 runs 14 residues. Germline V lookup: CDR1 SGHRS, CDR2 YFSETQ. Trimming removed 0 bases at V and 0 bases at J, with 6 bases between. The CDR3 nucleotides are TGCGCCAGCAGCTTGGAAAAGATGAACACTGAAGCTTTCTTT. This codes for CASSLEKMNTEAFF.

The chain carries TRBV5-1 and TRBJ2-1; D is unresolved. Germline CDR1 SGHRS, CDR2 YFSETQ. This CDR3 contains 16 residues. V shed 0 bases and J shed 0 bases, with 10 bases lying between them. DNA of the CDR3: TGCGCCAGCAGCTTGGGACACCCGGCCTCCTACAATGAGCAGTTCTTC. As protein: CASSLGHPASYNEQFF.

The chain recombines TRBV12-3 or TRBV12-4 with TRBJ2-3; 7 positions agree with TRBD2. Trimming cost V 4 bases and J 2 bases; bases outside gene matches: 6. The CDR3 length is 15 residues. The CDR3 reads CASSSYSGNTDTQYF. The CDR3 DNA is TGTGCCAGCAGTTCCTACAGCGGGAACACAGATACGCAGTATTTT.

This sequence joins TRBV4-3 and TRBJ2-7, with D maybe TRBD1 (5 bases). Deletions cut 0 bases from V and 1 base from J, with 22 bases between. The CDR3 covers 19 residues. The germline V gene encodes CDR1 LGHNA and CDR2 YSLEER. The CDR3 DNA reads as TGCGCCAGCAGCCAAGAATTGGGGCCCCCCGGACACCCATCCTACGAGCAGTACTTC. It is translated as CASSQELGPPGHPSYEQYF.

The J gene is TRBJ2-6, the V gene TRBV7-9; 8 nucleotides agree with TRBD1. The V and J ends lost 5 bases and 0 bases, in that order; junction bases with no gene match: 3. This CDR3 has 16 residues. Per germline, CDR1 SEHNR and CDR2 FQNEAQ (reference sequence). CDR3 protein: CASSIDRGSGANVLTF. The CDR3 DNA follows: TGTGCCAGCAGCATCGACAGGGGCTCTGGGGCCAACGTCCTGACTTTC.

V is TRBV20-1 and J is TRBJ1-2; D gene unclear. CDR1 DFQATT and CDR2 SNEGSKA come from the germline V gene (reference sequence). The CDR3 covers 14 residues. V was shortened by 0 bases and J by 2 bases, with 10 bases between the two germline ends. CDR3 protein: CSARDFRLNYGYTF. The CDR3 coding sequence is TGCAGTGCTAGAGATTTTAGGTTGAACTATGGCTACACCTTC.

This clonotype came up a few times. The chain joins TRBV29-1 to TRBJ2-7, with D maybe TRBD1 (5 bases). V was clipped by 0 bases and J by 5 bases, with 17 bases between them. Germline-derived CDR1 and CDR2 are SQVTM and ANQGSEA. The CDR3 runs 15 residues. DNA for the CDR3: TGCAGCGTTGAAGAGGGGCCTGGTCTTAGCAACGAGCAGTACTTC. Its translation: CSVEEGPGLSNEQYF.

The CDR3 loop reads CASRLPGQRKETQYF. Written as DNA, the CDR3 is TGTGCCAGCAGACTCCCGGGACAGCGAAAGGAGACCCAGTACTTC. The V and J genes are TRBV11-2 and TRBJ2-5, with TRBD1 matching over 7 bases. The CDR3 spans 15 residues. Unmatched junction bases numbered 12, after V lost 6 bases and J lost 5 bases. Per the germline V gene, CDR1 is SGHAT and CDR2 is FQNNGV.

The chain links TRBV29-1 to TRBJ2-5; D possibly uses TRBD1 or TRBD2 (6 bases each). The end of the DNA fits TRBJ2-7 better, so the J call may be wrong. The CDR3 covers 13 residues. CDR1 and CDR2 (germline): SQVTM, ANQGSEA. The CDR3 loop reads CSVEDGGQVEQYF. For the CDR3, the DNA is TGCAGCGTTGAGGATGGGGGGCAAGTCGAGCAGTACTTC.

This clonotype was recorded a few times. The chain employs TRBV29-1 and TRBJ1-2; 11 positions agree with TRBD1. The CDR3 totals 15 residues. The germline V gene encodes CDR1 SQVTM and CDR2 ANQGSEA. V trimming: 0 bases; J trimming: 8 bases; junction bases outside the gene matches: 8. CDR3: CSVEDGQGARMGYTF. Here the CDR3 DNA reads TGCAGCGTTGAAGACGGACAGGGGGCGCGAATGGGCTACACCTTC.

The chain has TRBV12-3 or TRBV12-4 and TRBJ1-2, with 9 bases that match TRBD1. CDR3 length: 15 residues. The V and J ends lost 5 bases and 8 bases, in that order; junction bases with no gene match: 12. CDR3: CASSPGQGITSGYTF. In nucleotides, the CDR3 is TGTGCCAGCAGTCCGGGACAGGGCATAACGTCCGGCTACACCTTC.

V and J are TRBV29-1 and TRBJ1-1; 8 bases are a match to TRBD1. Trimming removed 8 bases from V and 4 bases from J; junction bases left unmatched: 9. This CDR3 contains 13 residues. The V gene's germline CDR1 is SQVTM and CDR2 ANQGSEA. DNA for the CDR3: TGCAGCCCTACGGCACAGGGGGTCACTGAAGCTTTCTTT. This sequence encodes CSPTAQGVTEAFF. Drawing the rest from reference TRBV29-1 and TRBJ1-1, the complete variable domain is SAVISQKPSRDICQRGTSLTIQCQVDSQVTMMFWYRQQPGQSLTLIATANQGSEATYESGFVIDKFPISRPNLTFSTLTVSNMSPEDSSIYLCSPTAQGVTEAFFGQGTRLTVV.

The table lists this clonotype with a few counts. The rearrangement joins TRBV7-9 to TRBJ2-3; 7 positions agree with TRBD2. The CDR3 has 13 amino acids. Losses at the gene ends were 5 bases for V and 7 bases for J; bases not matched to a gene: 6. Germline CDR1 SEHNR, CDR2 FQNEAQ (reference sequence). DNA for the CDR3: TGTGCCAGCAGCCCGGAGGGAGGGAATACGCAGTATTTT. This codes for CASSPEGGNTQYF.

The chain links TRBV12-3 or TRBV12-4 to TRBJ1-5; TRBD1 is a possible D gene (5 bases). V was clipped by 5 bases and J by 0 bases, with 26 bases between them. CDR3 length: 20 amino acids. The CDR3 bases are TGTGCCAGCAGTCCTCCGGACGGGGGAGTCGGGGCCTATAGCAATCAGCCCCAGCATTTT. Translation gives CASSPPDGGVGAYSNQPQHF.

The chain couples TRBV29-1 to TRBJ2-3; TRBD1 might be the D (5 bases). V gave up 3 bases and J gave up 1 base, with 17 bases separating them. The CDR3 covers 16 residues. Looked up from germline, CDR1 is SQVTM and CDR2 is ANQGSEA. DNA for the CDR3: TGCAGCGTTGAGGCCTCGCAGCAGGGTGGCACAGATACGCAGTATTTT. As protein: CSVEASQQGGTDTQYF.

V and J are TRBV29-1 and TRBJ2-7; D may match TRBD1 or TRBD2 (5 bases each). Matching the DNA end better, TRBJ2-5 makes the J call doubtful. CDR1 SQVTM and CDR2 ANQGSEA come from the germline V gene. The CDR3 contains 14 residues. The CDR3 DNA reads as TGCAGCGTTGAAGGAGGGGTCATCCCGGAGACCCAGTACTTC. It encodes CSVEGGVIPETQYF.

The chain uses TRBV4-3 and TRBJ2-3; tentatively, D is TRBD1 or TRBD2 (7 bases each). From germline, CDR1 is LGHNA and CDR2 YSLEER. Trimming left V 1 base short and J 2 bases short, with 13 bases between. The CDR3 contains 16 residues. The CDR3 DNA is TGCGCCAGCAGCCAAGGGCAGGGGGGGGCCACAGATACGCAGTATTTT. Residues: CASSQGQGGATDTQYF.

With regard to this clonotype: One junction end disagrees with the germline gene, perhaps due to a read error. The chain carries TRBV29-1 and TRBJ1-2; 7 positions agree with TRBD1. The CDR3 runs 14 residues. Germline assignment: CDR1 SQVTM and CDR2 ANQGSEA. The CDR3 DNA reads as TGCAGCGTGGAAGACAGGGTCGGCAACTATGGCTACACCTTC. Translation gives CSVEDRVGNYGYTF.